This entry describes one TCR beta chain. This sample was included in a study of blood T cell repertoires in COVID-19. Participant ages covered about 18 to 89 years across about two dozen US areas. Clinical history reported by participants formed the basis on which cohorts were assigned. Using immunoSEQ multiplex PCR, the repertoire was profiled, and TCRdb retains in-frame clones only, with some absent. The sample records fewer than 350,000 clones, 85% being singletons. V dropped 1 base and J dropped 4; count of bases not matched to a gene: 3. The CDR3 is 14 amino acids. CDR1 is LGHNA and CDR2 is YNFKEQ in the germline V gene.

This clonotype originated in a woman in her fifties or sixties who had recovered from COVID-19. The rearrangement links TRBV4-2 to TRBJ2-7; 8 bases map to TRBD1. Sequenced sample: PBMCs or T cells enriched from blood (not recorded which). The CDR3 coding sequence is TGTGCCAGCAGCCAAGGGACAGGGCGTTACGAGCAGTACTTC. It is translated as CASSQGTGRYEQYF.